Below, 27 T cell receptor gamma chains from the same sample are listed, as sequenced in a study of gamma-delta chains in newborns, infants, children (dated by TCRdb to the late 2010s). Sequenced using an Illumina MiSeq. Via CATT, TCRdb reprocessed the public reads, and rows with identical DNA were then joined. This sample has 320 or so gamma-chain clones in its table, and about four fifths of those were observed once. Less than 15% of the sample comes from the top ten. The sequences come from blood, collected at baseline. These receptors were collected from a child who was a newborn, infant or young child, either healthy, febrile or measles-vaccinated (not recorded which). This table probably holds off-target reads from a library built for another chain.

This clone was observed a single time. No DNA is shown, since the ends of the CDR3 on it are uncertain; the CDR3 is the one TCRdb lists. The V gene is TRGV9, but the J gene lacks a call. Germline V gene sequence: CDR1 GITISATS, CDR2 ISYDGTV (reference sequence). The CDR3 is made up of 27 amino acids, end residues included. This chain's CDR3 is CACDRGGSVRSSWDTRQMFFGTGIKLF.

A single count supports this clone. The limits of the CDR3 on the DNA are not certain, so only TCRdb's listed CDR3 is given. The V gene was identified as TRGV9, while no J gene was called. Germline values: CDR1 GITISATS, CDR2 ISYDGTV (reference sequence). The CDR3 extends over 24 residues, inclusive of both ends. Here the CDR3 reads CACDTAGSSWDTRQMFFGTGIKLF.

As concerns this clone: No DNA is shown, since the ends of the CDR3 on it are uncertain; the CDR3 is the one TCRdb lists. The J gene has no call, while the V gene is TRGV9. The V gene's germline CDR1 is GITISATS and CDR2 ISYDGTV (reference sequence). The CDR3 is made up of 26 amino acids, end residues included. The CDR3 here is CACDVLWGASSWDTRQMFFGTGIKLF.

To note about this clone: It is unclear where the CDR3 begins or ends on the DNA, so no DNA is shown, and the CDR3 is as TCRdb lists it. The J gene went uncalled, whereas the V gene is TRGV9. The CDR3 is made up of 26 amino acids, end residues included. Germline V gives CDR1 GITISATS, CDR2 ISYDGTV (reference sequence). The chain's CDR3 is CACDTPGWGSSWDTRQMFFGTGIKLF.

This clone was seen just once. The J gene was not called, though the V gene is TRGV9. The germline CDR1 and CDR2 sequences are GITISATS and ISYDGTV (reference sequence). The CDR3 loop spans 26 amino acids. CDR3 sequence: CAFEGLPTGGYDLPLGDTRKTAQLFF. In nucleotides, the CDR3 is TGTGCCTTCGAAGGCCTTCCAACTGGGGGATACGACCTTCCTCTGGGGGATACGCGTAAGACAGCACAACTCTTCTTT.

This clone was recorded once. The DNA is omitted, as the CDR3 cannot be located on it reliably, and the CDR3 follows TCRdb's listing. Here the V gene is TRGV9, but the J gene went uncalled. Termini included, the CDR3 measures 30 amino acids. Germline loops: CDR1 GITISATS, CDR2 ISYDGTV (reference sequence). The CDR3 sequence is CACDMVLGETRTTFSWDTRQMFFGTGIKLF.

This clone was seen a single time. The V gene corresponds to TRGV9; no J gene was called. Germline assignment: CDR1 GITISATS and CDR2 ISYDGTV (reference sequence). This CDR3 comprises 26 residues. CDR3 nucleotide sequence: TGTGCCTGTGACGTACTACTGGGGGGTAGCTCCTGGGACACCCGACAGATGTTTTCCGGAACTGGCATCAAACTCTTC. Its translation is CACDVLLGGSSWDTRQMFSGTGIKLF.

This clone appeared a single time. No J gene was called, and the V gene is TRGV9. The CDR3 length is 18 residues. Germline CDR1 is GITISATS and CDR2 is ISYDGTV (reference sequence). The CDR3 spells CACDSLGDSPHLTAQLFF. The CDR3, as DNA: TGTGCCTGTGACTCCCTGGGGGATTCACCCCATTTGACAGCACAACTCTTCTTT.

For this clone: It is unclear where the CDR3 begins or ends on the DNA, so no DNA is shown, and the CDR3 is as TCRdb lists it. The J segment was not called; the V segment is TRGV9. Germline CDR1 GITISATS, CDR2 ISYDGTV (reference sequence). Inclusive of both ends, the CDR3 amounts to 26 amino acids. The CDR3 spells CACDKVLGDSSWGTRQMFFGTGIKLF.

Comment on this clone: No DNA is shown, since the ends of the CDR3 on it are uncertain; the CDR3 is the one TCRdb lists. The J gene is uncalled and the V gene is TRGV9. The germline V gene encodes CDR1 GITISATS and CDR2 ISYDGTV (reference sequence). The CDR3 is 25 amino acids in total, end residues counted. CDR3 region: CACDDTGDTGWDTRQMFFGTGIKLF.

With regard to this clone: No DNA is shown, since the ends of the CDR3 on it are uncertain; the CDR3 is the one TCRdb lists. The V gene was identified as TRGV9, while no J gene was called. The V gene's germline CDR1 is GITISATS and CDR2 ISYDGTV (reference sequence). The CDR3 sequence runs 25 residues, both termini included. The CDR3 is CACDTLGDTVRPTRQMFFGTGIKLF.

About this clone: The DNA is left out, because the CDR3 cannot be placed on it with certainty; the CDR3 is given as TCRdb lists it. CDR3 residues: CASSREGPERAWDTRQMFFGTGIKLF. The V gene is listed as TRGV9; no J gene was called. From its first to its last residue, the CDR3 has 26 amino acids. Germline V gene sequence: CDR1 GITISATS, CDR2 ISYDGTV (reference sequence).

This clone was picked up a small number of times. The J gene has no call, while the V gene is TRGV9. Germline V gene lookup returns CDR1 GITISATS and CDR2 ISYDGTV (reference sequence). This CDR3 has 13 residues. CDR3 coding DNA: TGTGCCTGTGACACCTGGGGGATAGCACAACTCTTCTTT. It specifies CACDTWGIAQLFF.

A word on this clone: The DNA is omitted, as the CDR3 cannot be located on it reliably, and the CDR3 follows TCRdb's listing. The V gene call reads TRGV9; no J gene was called. 24 amino acids form the CDR3, both terminal residues included. CDR1 is GITISATS and CDR2 is ISYDGTV in the germline V gene (reference sequence). The chain's CDR3 is CACDSASSSWDTRQMFFGTGIKLF.

This clone was detected only a few times. The limits of the CDR3 on the DNA are not certain, so only TCRdb's listed CDR3 is given. The V gene is listed as TRGV9; no J gene was called. The CDR3 is 25 amino acids long, termini counted. Germline-derived CDR1 and CDR2 are GITISATS and ISYDGTV (reference sequence). CDR3 in amino acids: CACDVLGDSSWDTRQMFFGTGIKLF.

This clone was seen only once. J gene calling gave no result, while the V gene is TRGV9. The CDR3 length is 26 residues. Germline-derived CDR1 and CDR2 are GITISATS and ISYDGTV (reference sequence). The CDR3 coding sequence is TGTGCCTGTGACACCGTACTGGGGGATACTTCCTGGGATACCCGACAGATGTTTTTCGGAACTCGCATCAAACTCTTC. Amino acid sequence: CACDTVLGDTSWDTRQMFFGTRIKLF.

To note about this clone: The limits of the CDR3 on the DNA are not certain, so only TCRdb's listed CDR3 is given. The V gene reported is TRGV9; the J gene is uncalled. The CDR3 is made up of 30 amino acids, end residues included. Germline CDR1 GITISATS, CDR2 ISYDGTV (reference sequence). CDR3 sequence: CACDTVGLGDLGFGSWDTRQMFFGTGIKLF.

With regard to this clone: No DNA is shown, since the ends of the CDR3 on it are uncertain; the CDR3 is the one TCRdb lists. The V gene reported is TRGV9; the J gene is uncalled. CDR1 GITISATS and CDR2 ISYDGTV come from the germline V gene (reference sequence). The CDR3 has 25 amino acids, counting both end residues. The CDR3 is CACDSTGDLSWDTRQMFFGTGIKLF.

A word on this clone: The DNA is left out, because the CDR3 cannot be placed on it with certainty; the CDR3 is given as TCRdb lists it. CDR3 residues: CACDLVLGDTSSWDTRQMFFGTGIKLF. The V gene is listed as TRGV9; no J gene was called. From its first to its last residue, the CDR3 has 27 amino acids. Germline V CDR1 and CDR2: GITISATS, ISYDGTV (reference sequence).

Of note for this clone: No DNA is shown, since the ends of the CDR3 on it are uncertain; the CDR3 is the one TCRdb lists. V gene TRGV9 was called; the J gene was not. Counting both end residues, the CDR3 totals 25 amino acids. Germline-derived CDR1 and CDR2 are GITISATS and ISYDGTV (reference sequence). CDR3 loop: CACDTVGDSPWDTRQMFFGTGIKLF.

The V gene was identified as TRGV9, while no J gene was called. The CDR3 totals 16 residues. Germline CDR1 and CDR2: GITISATS and ISYDGTV (reference sequence). The CDR3 DNA follows: TGTGCCTTTTCCGTGGGGATCATTGATGTGACAGCACAACTCTTCTTT. Residues: CAFSVGIIDVTAQLFF.

To note about this clone: Because the CDR3's place on the DNA is in doubt, the DNA is left out and the CDR3 is given as listed by TCRdb. No J gene was called, and the V gene is TRGV9. The CDR3 contains 26 residues when both ends are counted. Per germline, CDR1 GITISATS and CDR2 ISYDGTV (reference sequence). The CDR3 loop reads CACEELGDSSSWDTRQMFFGTGIKLF.

No J gene was called, and the V gene is TRGV9. This CDR3 has 18 amino acids. The germline V gene has CDR1 GITISATS and CDR2 ISYDGTV (reference sequence). The DNA of the CDR3 is TGTGCCTGTGACACCGTGGGGGCTACGACGCTACTGACAGCACAACTCTTCTTT. It translates to CACDTVGATTLLTAQLFF.

This clone was counted once. No J gene was assigned, while the V gene was called as TRGV9. Germline loops: CDR1 GITISATS, CDR2 ISYDGTV (reference sequence). This CDR3 is 15 amino acids long. CDR3 loop: CACDTWGALTAQLFF. CDR3 DNA sequence: TGTGCCTGTGACACCTGGGGGGCTTTGACAGCACAACTCTTCTTT.

With respect to this clone: The DNA is omitted, as the CDR3 cannot be located on it reliably, and the CDR3 follows TCRdb's listing. V gene TRGV9 was called; the J gene was not. Germline V gene data show CDR1 as GITISATS and CDR2 as ISYDGTV (reference sequence). The CDR3 is made up of 25 amino acids, end residues included. The CDR3 loop is CACDTVLGASWDTRQMFFGTGIKLF.

Worth noting for this clone: No DNA is shown, since the ends of the CDR3 on it are uncertain; the CDR3 is the one TCRdb lists. No J gene was named, though the V gene is TRGV9. The CDR3 adds up to 26 amino acids, both ends counted. Germline values: CDR1 GITISATS, CDR2 ISYDGTV (reference sequence). The CDR3 loop is CACDTAGGYASWDTRQMFFGTGIKLF.

The V gene reported is TRGV9; the J gene is uncalled. The CDR3 runs 17 residues. Germline lookup yields CDR1 GITISATS and CDR2 ISYDGTV (reference sequence). The CDR3, as DNA: TGTGCCTGTGACACCACCTGGGGGCCCGCTTTGACAGCACAACTCTTCTTT. Translating gives CACDTTWGPALTAQLFF.